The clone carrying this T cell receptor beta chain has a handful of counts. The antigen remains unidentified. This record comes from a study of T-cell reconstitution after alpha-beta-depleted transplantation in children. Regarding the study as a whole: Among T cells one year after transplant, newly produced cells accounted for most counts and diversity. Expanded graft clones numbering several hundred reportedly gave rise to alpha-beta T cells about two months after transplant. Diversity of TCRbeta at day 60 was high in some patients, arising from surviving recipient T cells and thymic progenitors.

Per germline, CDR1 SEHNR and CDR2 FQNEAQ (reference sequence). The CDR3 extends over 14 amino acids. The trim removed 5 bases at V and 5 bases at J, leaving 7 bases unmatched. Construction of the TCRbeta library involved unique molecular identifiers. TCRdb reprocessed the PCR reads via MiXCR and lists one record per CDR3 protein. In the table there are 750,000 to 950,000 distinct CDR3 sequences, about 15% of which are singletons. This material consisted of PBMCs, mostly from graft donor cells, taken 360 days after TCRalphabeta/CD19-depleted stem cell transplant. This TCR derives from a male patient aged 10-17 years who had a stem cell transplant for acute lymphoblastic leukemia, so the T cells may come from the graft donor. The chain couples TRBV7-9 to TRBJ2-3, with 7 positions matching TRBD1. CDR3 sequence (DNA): TGTGCCAGCAGCACTCCCGGACAGGAAGATACGCAGTATTTT. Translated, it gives CASSTPGQEDTQYF.